A selection of T cell receptor beta chains follows, all from one sample in a study of CD8 T cells in ankylosing spondylitis. TCRdb ran MiXCR on the 5' RACE reads and lists one entry per CDR3 protein. This table holds roughly 160,000 distinct CDR3 sequences, around a tenth found once. Sequencing was done on a sample of blood, either unsorted or a sorted T cell fraction (not recorded which). The receptors here all came from a female donor with ankylosing spondylitis or in good health (not recorded which). Each CDR3 is given with its conserved first and last residue. Each record gives: J gene, V gene, D gene, clone size, CDR3 DNA, CDR3 protein. A D gene is named only where the DNA matches it firmly. Only some rows state a clone size, as once, few, many or a class for expanded clones.

TRBJ2-1 | TRBV7-9 | TRBD2 | many | TGTGCCAGCAGCGAGCCTTTAGCGGGTACCTACAATGAGCAGTTCTTC | CASSEPLAGTYNEQFF
TRBJ2-7 | TRBV15 | TRBD1 | NA | TGTGCCACCAGCCCGGGGACAGGCTACGAGCAGTACTTC | CATSPGTGYEQYF
TRBJ2-1 | TRBV9 | NA | NA | TGTGCCAGCAGCGTAGATATGGGTGAGCAGTTCTTC | CASSVDMGEQFF
TRBJ1-1 | TRBV6-2/TRBV6-3 | NA | NA | TGTGCCGCCCAGTTAGGCAGGATGAACACTGAAGCTTTCTTT | CAAQLGRMNTEAFF
TRBJ1-1 | TRBV27 | NA | few | TGTGCCAGCACTAGGGGCACCACTGAAGCTTTCTTT | CASTRGTTEAFF
TRBJ2-7 | TRBV24-1 | TRBD1 | few | TGTGCCACCAGTGCCCCAGGACAGGGTGGGTCCTACGAGCAGTACTTC | CATSAPGQGGSYEQYF
TRBJ1-1 | TRBV6-2/TRBV6-3 | NA | many | TGTGCCAGCCGCGGCAGGCGGAACACTGAAGCTTTCTTT | CASRGRRNTEAFF
TRBJ1-4 | TRBV9 | NA | few | TGTGCCAGCAGCTTACACGAGGGAAGAAAACTGTTTTTT | CASSLHEGRKLFF
TRBJ1-3 | TRBV9 | NA | NA | TGTGCCAGCAGCGTAGGTGACCTGGTGACTGGCATATATTTT | CASSVGDLVTGIYF
TRBJ1-5 | TRBV12-3/TRBV12-4 | TRBD1 | many | TGTGCCAGCAGCTCCGCAGGGGGGGATAGCAATCAGCCCCAGCATTTT | CASSSAGGDSNQPQHF
TRBJ2-2 | TRBV6-1 | NA | NA | TGTGCCAGCACCAACACGGGCTCCGGCAGACGTTTCACCGGGGAGCTGTTTTTT | CASTNTGSGRRFTGELFF
TRBJ2-7 | TRBV27 | NA | NA | TGTGCCAGCAGCCCATGGGGCGCCTACGAGCAGTACTTC | CASSPWGAYEQYF
TRBJ2-7 | TRBV3-1 | TRBD2 | few | TGTGCCAGCAGCTACGAGGGACTAGCGGGTTCCTACGAGCAGTACTTC | CASSYEGLAGSYEQYF
TRBJ2-5 | TRBV6-2/TRBV6-3 | NA | few | TGTGCCAGCAGCCCCCCGGTGGCTGACGGGACCCAGTACTTC | CASSPPVADGTQYF
TRBJ2-3 | TRBV24-1 | NA | NA | TGTGCCACCAGTGCCTCCACAGATACGCAGTATTTT | CATSASTDTQYF
TRBJ1-2 | TRBV20-1 | NA | few | TGCAGTGCTATCGGGGGGTTCGACTATGGCTACACCTTC | CSAIGGFDYGYTF
TRBJ1-1 | TRBV10-1 | NA | NA | TGCGCCAGCAGTGCAGGGCGGAAGAACACTGAAGCTTTCTTT | CASSAGRKNTEAFF
TRBJ2-5 | TRBV5-1 | TRBD2 | NA | TGCGCCAGCAGCAGGGCGACTAGCGGGAGACGATACAAAGAGACCCAGTACTTC | CASSRATSGRRYKETQYF
TRBJ1-1 | TRBV12-5 | NA | NA | TGTGCTAGTGTTCTGAGACCGGCTGAAGCTTTCTTT | CASVLRPAEAFF
TRBJ1-1 | TRBV7-9 | NA | many | TGTGCCAGCACCCCTAGTGGGACTGAAGCTTTCTTT | CASTPSGTEAFF
TRBJ1-1 | TRBV27 | TRBD1 | few | TGTGCCAGCAGTCCCCCGACAGGGGGTCCGGTTGTAGCTTTCTTT | CASSPPTGGPVVAFF
TRBJ2-3 | TRBV11-1 | TRBD2 | few | TGTGCCAGCAGCTTAGAAACATCTAGCGGGGCGATCACAGATACGCAGTATTTT | CASSLETSSGAITDTQYF
TRBJ2-1 | TRBV27 | NA | NA | TGTGCCAGCAGTTCCCCGGACGTGTACAATGAGCAGTTCTTC | CASSSPDVYNEQFF
TRBJ2-7 | TRBV7-9 | NA | NA | TGTGCCAGCAGCCCCACAGGGTTCACCTACGAGCAGTACTTC | CASSPTGFTYEQYF
TRBJ2-7 | TRBV11-2 | NA | few | TGTGCCAGCAGCTTAGCTTCCCTCGGCAACGAGCAGTACTTC | CASSLASLGNEQYF
TRBJ2-1 | TRBV5-1 | NA | few | TGCGCCAGCAGCTTGGACCCCCGCAATGAGCAGTTCTTC | CASSLDPRNEQFF
TRBJ1-5 | TRBV2 | NA | few | TGTGCCAGCAGTGAATGGGGGAGAGGCCAGCCCCAGCATTTT | CASSEWGRGQPQHF
TRBJ2-1 | TRBV4-2 | NA | NA | TGTGCCAGCAGCCTGGCTATGACCGTGGCCCTCAATGAGCAGTTCTTC | CASSLAMTVALNEQFF
TRBJ1-1 | TRBV4-3 | TRBD1 | NA | TGCGCCAGCAGCGAGTGGACAGGGGGCAACACTGAAGCTTTCTTT | CASSEWTGGNTEAFF
TRBJ2-1 | TRBV5-1 | TRBD2 | many | TGCGCCAGCAGCTTTCGCGCGGGAGGGACTTATAATGAGCAGTTCTTC | CASSFRAGGTYNEQFF
TRBJ2-7 | TRBV30 | TRBD1 | few | TGTGCCTGGAGCCGGACAGGGGGTGGCTACGAGCAGTACTTC | CAWSRTGGGYEQYF
TRBJ2-3 | TRBV27 | NA | NA | TGTGCCAGCAGTTTCAACAGGGCACATACGCAGTATTTT | CASSFNRAHTQYF
TRBJ2-7 | TRBV5-1 | TRBD2 | many | TGCGCCAGCAGCTCATTACTAGCGGGAGACTACGAGCAGTACTTC | CASSSLLAGDYEQYF
TRBJ2-2 | TRBV9 | NA | few | TGTGCCAGCACCCCCCAATCAGTGAACACCGGGGAGCTGTTTTTT | CASTPQSVNTGELFF
TRBJ1-5 | TRBV10-3 | NA | few | TGTGCCATCAGTGACCCCGATAGCAATCAGCCCCAGCATTTT | CAISDPDSNQPQHF
TRBJ2-1 | TRBV2 | NA | many | TGTGCCAGCAGTGAAGCAGCGAATGAGCAGTTCTTC | CASSEAANEQFF
TRBJ2-2 | TRBV6-5 | TRBD2 | once | TGTGCCAGCAGTTACTCACGGACTAGCCACTTAAACACCGGGGAGCTGTTTTTT | CASSYSRTSHLNTGELFF
TRBJ1-2 | TRBV6-6 | NA | NA | TGTGCCAGCATGGCCCAGTTTTGGTATGGCTACACCTTC | CASMAQFWYGYTF